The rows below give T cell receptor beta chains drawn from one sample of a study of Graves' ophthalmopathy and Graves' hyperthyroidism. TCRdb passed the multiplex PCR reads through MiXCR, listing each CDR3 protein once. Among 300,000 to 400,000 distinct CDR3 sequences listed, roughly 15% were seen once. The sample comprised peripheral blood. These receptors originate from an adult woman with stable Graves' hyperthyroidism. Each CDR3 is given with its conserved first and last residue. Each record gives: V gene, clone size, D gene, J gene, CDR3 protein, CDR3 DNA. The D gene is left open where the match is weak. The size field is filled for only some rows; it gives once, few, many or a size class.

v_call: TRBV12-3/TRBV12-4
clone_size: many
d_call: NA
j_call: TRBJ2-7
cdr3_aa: CASREKGTLYEQYF
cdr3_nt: TGTGCCAGCAGGGAGAAGGGGACACTCTACGAGCAGTACTTC

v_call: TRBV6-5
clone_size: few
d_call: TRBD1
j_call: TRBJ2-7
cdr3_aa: CASSSKGGTGSHEQYF
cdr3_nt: TGTGCCAGCAGTTCCAAGGGCGGGACAGGGTCCCACGAGCAGTACTTC

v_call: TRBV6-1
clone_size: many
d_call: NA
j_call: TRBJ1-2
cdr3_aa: CASRPVGAAYYGYTF
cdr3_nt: TGTGCCAGCAGGCCCGTTGGAGCGGCTTACTATGGCTACACCTTC

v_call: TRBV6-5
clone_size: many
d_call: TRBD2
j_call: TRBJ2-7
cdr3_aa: CASSYQGLAASYEQYF
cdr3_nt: TGTGCCAGCAGTTACCAGGGACTAGCGGCCTCCTACGAGCAGTACTTC

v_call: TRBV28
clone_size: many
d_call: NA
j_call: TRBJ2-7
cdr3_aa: CASSLLGSYEQYF
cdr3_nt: TGTGCCAGCAGTTTATTGGGTTCCTACGAGCAGTACTTC

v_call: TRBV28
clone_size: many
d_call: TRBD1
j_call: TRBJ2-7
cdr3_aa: CASSTPGTGAYEQYF
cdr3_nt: TGTGCCAGCAGTACCCCCGGGACAGGGGCCTACGAGCAGTACTTC

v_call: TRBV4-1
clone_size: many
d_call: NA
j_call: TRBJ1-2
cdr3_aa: CASSQRGKIDYTF
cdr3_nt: TGCGCCAGCAGCCAACGAGGGAAAATCGACTACACCTTC

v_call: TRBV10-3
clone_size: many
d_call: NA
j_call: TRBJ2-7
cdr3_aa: CAISESGRVGKQYF
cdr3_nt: TGTGCCATCAGTGAGTCTGGCAGGGTGGGCAAGCAGTACTTC

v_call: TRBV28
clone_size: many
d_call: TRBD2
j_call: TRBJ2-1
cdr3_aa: CASSSWTSGNRDEQFF
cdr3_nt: TGTGCCAGCAGTTCCTGGACTAGCGGGAATAGGGATGAGCAGTTCTTC

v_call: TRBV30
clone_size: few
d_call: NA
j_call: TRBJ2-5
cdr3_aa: CAWSAGRQAQYF
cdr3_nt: TGTGCCTGGAGTGCTGGCAGACAGGCCCAGTACTTC

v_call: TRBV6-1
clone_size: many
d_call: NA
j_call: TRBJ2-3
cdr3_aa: CASSPGSSGPDTQYF
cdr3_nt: TGTGCCAGCAGTCCCGGGAGTAGCGGCCCAGATACGCAGTATTTT

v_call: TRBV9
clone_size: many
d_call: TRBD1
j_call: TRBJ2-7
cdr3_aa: CASSTRDRGGEQYF
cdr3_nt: TGTGCCAGCAGCACCCGGGACAGGGGAGGCGAGCAGTACTTC

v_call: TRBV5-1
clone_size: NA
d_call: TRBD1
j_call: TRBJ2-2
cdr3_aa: CASSSSGTANTGELFF
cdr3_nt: TGCGCCAGCAGCTCCTCCGGGACAGCAAACACCGGGGAGCTGTTTTTT

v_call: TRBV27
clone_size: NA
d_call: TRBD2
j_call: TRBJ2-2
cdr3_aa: CASSLGLASGELFF
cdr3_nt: TGTGCCAGCAGTCTGGGACTAGCCTCCGGGGAGCTGTTTTTT

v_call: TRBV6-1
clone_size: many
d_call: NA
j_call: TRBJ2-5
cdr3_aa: CASSESGFGGETQYF
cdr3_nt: TGTGCCAGCAGTGAATCGGGGTTCGGCGGAGAGACCCAGTACTTC

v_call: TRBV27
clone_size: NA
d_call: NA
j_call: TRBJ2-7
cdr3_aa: CASSFSGRDGSYEQYF
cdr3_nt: TGTGCCAGCAGTTTTTCGGGTCGAGACGGATCCTACGAGCAGTACTTC

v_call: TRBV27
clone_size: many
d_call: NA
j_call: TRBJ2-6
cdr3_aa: CASSHLPSGANVLTF
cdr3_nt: TGTGCCAGCAGTCACCTTCCCTCTGGGGCCAACGTCCTGACTTTC

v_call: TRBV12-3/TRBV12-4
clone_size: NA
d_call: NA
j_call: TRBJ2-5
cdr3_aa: CATSESGRPETQYF
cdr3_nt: TGTGCCACCAGTGAGTCCGGACGGCCAGAGACCCAGTACTTC

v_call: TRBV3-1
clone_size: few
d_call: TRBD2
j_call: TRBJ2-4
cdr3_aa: CASSLYRGLAKNIKYF
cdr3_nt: TGTGCCAGCAGCCTATATAGAGGACTAGCCAAAAACATTAAGTACTTC

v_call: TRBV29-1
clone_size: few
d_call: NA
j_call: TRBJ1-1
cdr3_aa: CSELGGAQKTEAFF
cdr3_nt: TGCAGCGAACTAGGGGGGGCGCAAAAGACTGAAGCTTTCTTT

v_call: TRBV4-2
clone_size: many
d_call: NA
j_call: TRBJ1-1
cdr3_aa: CASSHVRENTEAFF
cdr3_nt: TGTGCCAGCAGCCATGTTAGGGAGAACACTGAAGCTTTCTTT

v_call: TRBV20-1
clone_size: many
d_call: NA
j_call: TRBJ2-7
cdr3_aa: CSARVSGTHWEQYF
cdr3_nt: TGCAGTGCTAGAGTTTCGGGCACACACTGGGAGCAGTACTTC

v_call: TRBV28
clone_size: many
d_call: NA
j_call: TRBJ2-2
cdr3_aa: CASGVAANTGELFF
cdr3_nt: TGTGCCAGCGGTGTGGCTGCGAACACCGGGGAGCTGTTTTTT

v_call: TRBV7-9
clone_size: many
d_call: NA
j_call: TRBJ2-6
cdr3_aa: CASRDHSGANVLTF
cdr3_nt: TGTGCCAGCAGGGACCACTCTGGGGCCAACGTCCTGACTTTC

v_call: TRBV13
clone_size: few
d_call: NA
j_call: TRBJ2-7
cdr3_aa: CASSPTPDSTYEQYF
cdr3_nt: TGTGCCAGCAGCCCCACACCGGACAGTACCTACGAGCAGTACTTC

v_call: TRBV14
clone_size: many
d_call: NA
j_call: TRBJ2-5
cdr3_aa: CASSQEGQQETQYF
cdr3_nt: TGTGCCAGCAGCCAAGAAGGGCAACAAGAGACCCAGTACTTC

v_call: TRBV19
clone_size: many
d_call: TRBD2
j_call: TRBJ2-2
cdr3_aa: CASSPQAGTGELFF
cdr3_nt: TGTGCCAGTAGTCCACAAGCGGGAACCGGGGAGCTGTTTTTT

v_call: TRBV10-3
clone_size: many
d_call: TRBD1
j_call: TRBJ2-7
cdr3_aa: CAIRWTGDRNEQYF
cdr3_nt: TGTGCCATCAGATGGACAGGGGATCGCAACGAGCAGTACTTC

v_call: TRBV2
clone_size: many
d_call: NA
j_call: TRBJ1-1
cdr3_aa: CASSGTILNTEAFF
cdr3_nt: TGTGCCAGCAGTGGAACCATCTTGAACACTGAAGCTTTCTTT

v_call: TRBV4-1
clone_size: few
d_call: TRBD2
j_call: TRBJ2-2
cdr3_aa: CASSQSGLAGVYTGELFF
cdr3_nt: TGCGCCAGCAGCCAATCAGGACTAGCGGGAGTGTACACCGGGGAGCTGTTTTTT

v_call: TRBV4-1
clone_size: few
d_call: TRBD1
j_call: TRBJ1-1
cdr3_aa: CASSDTGARGRTNTEAFF
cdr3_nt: TGCGCCAGCAGTGATACAGGGGCTAGGGGGAGAACGAACACTGAAGCTTTCTTT

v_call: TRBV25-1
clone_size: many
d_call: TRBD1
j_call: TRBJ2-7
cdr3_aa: CASLGGGTGIMAGEQYF
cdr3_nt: TGTGCCAGCCTTGGGGGGGGGACAGGGATCATGGCTGGAGAGCAGTACTTC

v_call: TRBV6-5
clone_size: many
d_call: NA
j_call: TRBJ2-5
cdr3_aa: CASNPRSPSKTQYF
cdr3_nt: TGTGCCAGCAATCCGCGCAGTCCCAGCAAGACCCAGTACTTC

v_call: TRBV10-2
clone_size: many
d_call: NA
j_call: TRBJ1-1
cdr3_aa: CASSESLVTEAFF
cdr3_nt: TGCGCCAGCAGTGAGTCGTTGGTCACTGAAGCTTTCTTT

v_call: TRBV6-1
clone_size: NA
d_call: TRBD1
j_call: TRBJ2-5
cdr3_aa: CASRGDRGFAETQYF
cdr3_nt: TGTGCCAGCAGGGGGGACAGGGGATTTGCAGAGACCCAGTACTTC

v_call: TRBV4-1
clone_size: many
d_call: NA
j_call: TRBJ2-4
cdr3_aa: CASSQVIGGAKNIQYF
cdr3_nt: TGCGCCAGCAGCCAAGTGATAGGGGGAGCCAAAAACATTCAGTACTTC

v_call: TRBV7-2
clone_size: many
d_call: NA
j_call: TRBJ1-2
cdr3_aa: CASSSPTERGGYTF
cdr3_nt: TGTGCCAGCAGCTCCCCGACAGAACGGGGGGGCTACACCTTC

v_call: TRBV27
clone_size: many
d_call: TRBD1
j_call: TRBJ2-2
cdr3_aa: CASSLSDRHTGELFF
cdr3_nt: TGTGCCAGCAGTTTGTCGGACAGGCACACCGGGGAGCTGTTTTTT

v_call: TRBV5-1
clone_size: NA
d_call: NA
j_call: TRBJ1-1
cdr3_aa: CASSSRQSNTEAFF
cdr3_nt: TGCGCCAGCAGCTCACGACAGTCGAACACTGAAGCTTTCTTT

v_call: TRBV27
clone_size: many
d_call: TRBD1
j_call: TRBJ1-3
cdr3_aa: CASSFPPTKGQGVKEPGNTIYF
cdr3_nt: TGTGCCAGCAGTTTCCCCCCAACTAAGGGACAGGGGGTAAAGGAACCTGGAAACACCATATATTTT

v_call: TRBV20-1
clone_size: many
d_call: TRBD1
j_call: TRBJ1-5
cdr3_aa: CSARDYRGGNQPQHF
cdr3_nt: TGCAGTGCTAGAGATTACAGGGGTGGCAATCAGCCCCAGCATTTT

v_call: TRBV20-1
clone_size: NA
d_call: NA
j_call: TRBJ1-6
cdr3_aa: CSARPEIVSPFHF
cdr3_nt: TGCAGTGCTAGACCGGAGATCGTTTCACCCTTCCACTTT